The present entry profiles one T cell receptor (delta chain) with its context. Its target is unknown. The template was reverse-transcribed extracted RNA. CDR3 amplicons came from multiplex PCR with pooled V-gene forward and constant-region reverse primers. TCRdb re-called the multiplex PCR reads through CATT. The table includes 80,000 or so delta-chain clones, around 35% detected once. These data originate in a study of Vδ1+ human thymocytes. The length of the CDR3 is 21 residues. Germline V gives CDR1 TSWWSYY, CDR2 QGS. Trimming removed 4 bases from V and 0 bases from J, with 30 bases in between. Points from the study as a whole: Highly polyclonal TRG and TRD repertoires with Gaussian CDR3 length distributions appeared in thymus. Thymic delta-chain repertoires held approximately 20% Vdelta2 sequences and few Vdelta3, despite high sort purity.

The sorted cells were CD3+ Vdelta1+ Vdelta2- thymocytes from alphabeta-depleted thymus. Specimen: Vdelta1+ gamma-delta thymocytes from the thymus. Subset described: FACS-sorted CD3+ TCRalphabeta- TCRVdelta1+ TCRVdelta2- thymocytes. The clonotype comes from a boy under two years old who had congenital heart surgery. This sequence joins TRDV1 and TRDJ1; D assignment may be TRDD2 or TRDD3 (6 bases each). The CDR3 DNA reads TGTGCTCTTGGGGTCCCTCCTTCCCGCTCTGGGGACCTCCTCTACACCGATAAACTCATCTTT. It is translated as CALGVPPSRSGDLLYTDKLIF.